Below, one T cell receptor (beta chain) is given with its context. This entry is derived from a study of tumor-infiltrating lymphocytes in primary liver carcinoma. About the study: Staged T1-T3 N0M0, the tumors had sizes that ranged from about 4.2 to 11 cm across.

A primer in the constant region served to generate TCR beta cDNA from roughly 520 ng of total RNA. TCR beta libraries came from three nested multiplex PCR rounds using slightly modified ARM-PCR. PCR rounds one and two used TRBV1-TRBV30 forward primers with a C-beta reverse primer for 10 cycles each. From the multiplex PCR reads, TCRdb called clonotypes with MiXCR, one entry per CDR3 protein. This table has some 180,000 distinct CDR3 sequences, about 55% appearing once. The germline V gene has CDR1 MNHNS and CDR2 SASEGT. This CDR3 contains 11 residues. Trimming left V 6 bases short and J 8 bases short, with 10 bases between. Extraction also yielded germline DNA, while blood RNA was obtained from unsorted whole blood.

The source is a middle-aged man with primary liver carcinoma and hepatitis B virus infection. Sequenced material: peripheral blood. This chain connects TRBV6-1 to TRBJ1-2; D unclear. The CDR3 DNA is TGTGCCAGCAGGTTACAAGAAGGCTACACCTTC. It is translated as CASRLQEGYTF.